Included here is one T cell receptor (beta chain) sequence, with context. The data stem from a study of tumor-infiltrating lymphocytes in localized non-small cell lung cancer. Germline CDR1 KGHSH, CDR2 LQKENI. This CDR3 spans 13 amino acids. Trimming pared 2 bases from V and 8 bases from J, leaving 12 bases between. This table comes from immunoSEQ multiplex PCR, and its TCRdb copy is limited to in-frame clones, with some not included. The repertoire consists of more than 15,000 clones, with roughly 79% occurring once and the leading ten covering approximately 8.6%. The receptor comes from a human donor with non-small cell lung cancer. Input material: lung tumor tissue. V and J are TRBV18 and TRBJ1-2; D unclear. In DNA, the CDR3 is TGTGCCAGCTCACCATTACCACCCCGGGGCTACACCTTC. Residues: CASSPLPPRGYTF.